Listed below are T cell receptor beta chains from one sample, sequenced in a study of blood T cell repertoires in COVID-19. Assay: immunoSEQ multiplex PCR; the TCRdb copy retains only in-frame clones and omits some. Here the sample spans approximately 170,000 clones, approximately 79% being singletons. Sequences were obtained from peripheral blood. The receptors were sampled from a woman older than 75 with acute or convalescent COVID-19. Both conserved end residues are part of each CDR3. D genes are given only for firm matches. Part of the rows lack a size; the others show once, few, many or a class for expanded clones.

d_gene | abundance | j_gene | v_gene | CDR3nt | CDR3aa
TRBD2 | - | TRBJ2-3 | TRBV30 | TGTGCCTGGAGTCCCGGAAGCGGGAGTTCAGATACGCAGTATTTT | CAWSPGSGSSDTQYF
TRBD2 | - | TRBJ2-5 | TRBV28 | TGTGCCAGCAGTATCTGGACTAGCGGTCAAGAGACCCAGTACTTC | CASSIWTSGQETQYF
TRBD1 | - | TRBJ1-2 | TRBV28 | TGTGCCAGCAGCTACCTTACCAACAGGGGGCAGGGTGGCTACACCTTC | CASSYLTNRGQGGYTF
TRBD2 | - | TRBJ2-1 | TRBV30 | TGTGCCTGGAGTGTATCGCCTAGCGGGATAGAGTATGAGCAGTTCTTC | CAWSVSPSGIEYEQFF
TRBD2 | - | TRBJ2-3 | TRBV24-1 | TGTGCCACCAGTGATTTTACGGCGGGAGGGCCACATACGCAGTATTTT | CATSDFTAGGPHTQYF
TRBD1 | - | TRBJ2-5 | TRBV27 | TGTGCCAGCAGTAAGGACAGGGGCAATGGGGAGACCCAGTACTTC | CASSKDRGNGETQYF
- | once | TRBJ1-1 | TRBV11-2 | TGTGCCAGCAGCCCACGGGGGAGGCTCACTGAAGCTTTCTTT | CASSPRGRLTEAFF
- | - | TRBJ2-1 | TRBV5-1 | TGCGCCAGCAGCTTGGTGGCTTCTCGAAATGAGCAGTTCTTC | CASSLVASRNEQFF
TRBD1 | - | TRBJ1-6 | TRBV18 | TGTGCCAGCTCACTTCGAACCGGGACAGGGGATTCACCCCTCCACTTT | CASSLRTGTGDSPLHF
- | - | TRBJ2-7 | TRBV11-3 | TGTGCCAGCAGTCTATTCGGCGTCACAGCCTACGAGCAGTACTTC | CASSLFGVTAYEQYF
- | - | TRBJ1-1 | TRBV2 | TGTGCCAGCAGCGCTGACACGAACACTGAAGCTTTCTTT | CASSADTNTEAFF
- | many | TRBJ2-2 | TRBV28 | TGTGCCAGCAGTTTATTTACGGGAGACACCGGGGAGCTGTTTTTT | CASSLFTGDTGELFF
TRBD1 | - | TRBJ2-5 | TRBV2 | TGTGCCAGCAGTGAATCGGGGACAGGGGTAGAGACCCAGTACTTC | CASSESGTGVETQYF
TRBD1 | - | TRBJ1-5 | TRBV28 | TGTGCCAGCAGTTGGGGACAGGGGGTTCAGCCCCAGCATTTT | CASSWGQGVQPQHF
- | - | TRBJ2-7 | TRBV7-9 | TGTGCCAGCAGCCCCGAGGCTCCCGAGCAGTACTTC | CASSPEAPEQYF
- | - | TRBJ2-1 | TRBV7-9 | TGTGCCAGCAGCTTAGAAATCGGCTACAATGAGCAGTTCTTC | CASSLEIGYNEQFF
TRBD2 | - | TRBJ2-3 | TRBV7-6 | TGTGCCAGCAGCTCCGGACTAGCGGGAGCAGATACGCAGTATTTT | CASSSGLAGADTQYF
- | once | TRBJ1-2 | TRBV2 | TGTGCCAGCAACAGGGCCTATGGCTACACCTTC | CASNRAYGYTF
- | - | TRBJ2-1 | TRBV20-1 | TGCAGTGCTAGTGTACAGACGAGCTCCTACAATGAGCAGTTCTTC | CSASVQTSSYNEQFF
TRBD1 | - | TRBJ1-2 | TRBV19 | TGTGCCAGTGGACAGGGCCCTAACTATGGCTACACCTTC | CASGQGPNYGYTF
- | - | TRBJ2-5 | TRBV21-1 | TGTGCCAGCATATTAGAGACCCAGTACTTC | CASILETQYF
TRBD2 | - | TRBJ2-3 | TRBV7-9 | TGTGCCAGCAGCTTAGGTCTAGCGGGAGGACCTAGCACAGATACGCAGTATTTT | CASSLGLAGGPSTDTQYF
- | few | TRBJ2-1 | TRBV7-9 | TGTGCCAGCAGCTTATTTTGGGCGGGCGATAACAATGAGCAGTTCTTC | CASSLFWAGDNNEQFF
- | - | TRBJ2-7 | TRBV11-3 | TGTGCCAGCAGCTTAGATTATCTGCAGTATTACGAGCAGTACTTC | CASSLDYLQYYEQYF
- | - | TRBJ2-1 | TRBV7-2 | TGTGCCAGCAGCTTTGAGTCTACCCTAAGTGAGCAGTTCTTC | CASSFESTLSEQFF
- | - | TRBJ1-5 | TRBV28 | TGTGCCAGCAGTTTTCGCGGTTGGAATCAGCCCCAGCATTTT | CASSFRGWNQPQHF
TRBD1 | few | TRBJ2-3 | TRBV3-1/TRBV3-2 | TGTGCCAGCAGCGGAGGACAGGAGATGACAGATACGCAGTATTTT | CASSGGQEMTDTQYF